Following are 4 T cell receptor beta chains from one sample sequenced in a study of shared T cell receptors in the human thymus. Sequencing was performed with immunoSEQ multiplex PCR; in TCRdb, only in-frame clones are kept and a portion is missing. The data contain about 730,000 clones, approximately 85% of them singletons. This same sample was also taken into another study, of human thymus T cells.

The specimen sequenced was thymocytes. The source of these receptors is a girl under three years old with a congenital heart defect.

This chain connects TRBV2 to TRBJ1-2; 7 bases map to TRBD1. CDR1 is SNHLY, CDR2 FYNNEI, per germline. This CDR3 is built from 17 residues. Losses at the gene ends were 6 bases for V and 1 base for J; bases not matched to a gene: 14. CDR3 nucleotide sequence: TGTGCCAGCAGGGATAGGATTCGGACAGGACTTAACTATGGCTACACCTTC. Encoded protein: CASRDRIRTGLNYGYTF. Combining the CDR3 with reference TRBV2 and TRBJ1-2 gives the whole variable domain EPEVTQTPSHQVTQMGQEVILRCVPISNHLYFYWYRQILGQKVEFLVSFYNNEISEKSEIFDDQFSVERPDGSNFTLKIRSTKLEDSAMYFCASRDRIRTGLNYGYTFGSGTRLTVV.

The chain uses TRBV5-1 and TRBJ2-7; the match to TRBD1 covers 9 bases. The ends lost 2 bases at V and 3 bases at J; junction bases unmatched: 3. Germline CDR1 is SGHRS and CDR2 is YFSETQ. This CDR3 has 14 amino acids. The CDR3 bases are TGCGCCAGCAGCTTCCTGGGACAGGGCTACGAGCAGTACTTC. Residues: CASSFLGQGYEQYF.

The gene calls are TRBV18 and TRBJ2-7; a weak D match, TRBD1 (6 bases). The ends were cut back, 5 bases at V and 2 bases at J, with 16 bases in the middle. CDR3 length: 15 residues. In germline, CDR1 is KGHSH, CDR2 LQKENI. This chain's CDR3 is CASSYTGNPTYEQYF. The CDR3 DNA reads TGTGCCAGCTCATACACAGGGAATCCCACCTACGAGCAGTACTTC.

This clone has only one observation. The chain employs TRBV18 and TRBJ1-2; weak D call: TRBD1 (6 bases). The CDR3 length is 13 residues. Germline V gene lookup returns CDR1 KGHSH and CDR2 LQKENI. The V end lost 2 bases, the J end lost 5 bases, and 9 bases lay between the germline ends. The DNA of the CDR3 is TGTGCCAGCTCACCAATACAGGGTTATGGCTACACCTTC. This sequence encodes CASSPIQGYGYTF.